The 28 T cell receptor beta chains below all came from one sample that was sequenced in a study of control samples from healthy donors and cancer patients. Produced via immunoSEQ multiplex PCR; TCRdb's table is partial and in-frame only. The sample contains 140,000 or so clones, around 94% of which appear only once. The specimen was PBMCs. The receptors shown here come from a man in his fifties or sixties with colorectal cancer.

CDR3 DNA: TGTGCCAGCTGGTCTGGCGGGGGCGCCTCAGAGACCCAGTACTTC. It yields the protein CASWSGGGASETQYF. The chain recombines TRBV2 with TRBJ2-5, with a tentative D call TRBD2 (7 bases). The CDR3 runs 15 residues. Germline V gives CDR1 SNHLY, CDR2 FYNNEI. Trimming shortened V by 8 bases and J by 4 bases, and 20 bases separated the two germline ends. Based on the CDR3 plus reference TRBV2 and TRBJ2-5, the full variable domain is EPEVTQTPSHQVTQMGQEVILRCVPISNHLYFYWYRQILGQKVEFLVSFYNNEISEKSEIFDDQFSVERPDGSNFTLKIRSTKLEDSAMYFCASWSGGGASETQYFGPGTRLLVL.

The chain carries TRBV27 and TRBJ1-1; D is ambiguous. Looked up from germline, CDR1 is MNHEY and CDR2 is SMNVEV (reference sequence). This CDR3 comprises 14 residues. The V end was cut by 2 bases, the J end by 0 bases, with 7 bases between. The CDR3 nucleotides are TGTGCCAGCAGTTTAGGGTCGGTGAACACTGAAGCTTTCTTT. Translation: CASSLGSVNTEAFF.

This clone was seen a handful of times. CDR3 in amino acids: CASSYSGGEAFF. The CDR3 nucleotides read TGTGCCAGCAGTTACTCGGGCGGTGAAGCTTTCTTT. This rearrangement joins TRBV6-6 to TRBJ1-1, with D unclear. Germline loops: CDR1 MNHNY, CDR2 SVGAGI (reference sequence). The CDR3 totals 12 residues. Trimming removed 0 bases from V and 7 bases from J, with 6 bases in between.

This sequence joins TRBV30 and TRBJ1-3, with TRBD1 matching 9 bases. This CDR3 has 12 amino acids. Germline loops: CDR1 GTSNPN, CDR2 SVGIG (reference sequence). J was trimmed by 7 bases and V by 4 bases; bases with no gene match: 2. Here the CDR3 DNA reads TGTGCCTGGACGACAGGGGGGAACACCATATATTTT. Amino acid sequence: CAWTTGGNTIYF.

CDR3 protein: CASSYASTRSNTEAFF. The CDR3 coding sequence is TGTGCCAGCAGTTACGCATCAACTAGATCAAACACTGAAGCTTTCTTT. The chain uses TRBV6-5 and TRBJ1-1, with no clear D. CDR1 MNHEY and CDR2 SVGAGI come from the germline V gene. V was cut by 2 bases and J by 2 bases, with 15 bases left in between. The CDR3 has 16 residues.

The chain combines TRBV19 with TRBJ1-3; D gene unclear. Trimming pared 7 bases from V and 4 bases from J, leaving 14 bases between. From germline, CDR1 is LNHDA and CDR2 SQIVND (reference sequence). The CDR3 consists of 14 residues. The CDR3 nucleotides read TGTGCCAGTACAGGCGTTGGGGTAGGAAACACCATATATTTT. This codes for CASTGVGVGNTIYF.

CDR3 nucleotide sequence: TGTGCCAGCAGAGACAGGGGAGCTAACTATGGCTACACCTTC. Translated: CASRDRGANYGYTF. The V gene is TRBV6-6, the J gene TRBJ1-2, with TRBD1 identical over 8 bases. CDR1 and CDR2 from the germline V gene are MNHNY and SVGAGI (reference sequence). V was pared by 6 bases and J by 0 bases, with 3 bases of the junction left unmatched. The CDR3 is 14 amino acids.

This clone has just one count. The V gene is TRBV28, the J gene TRBJ2-3; 8 nucleotides agree with TRBD1. V was clipped by 5 bases and J by 7 bases; unmatched bases: 8. Per the germline V gene, CDR1 is MDHEN and CDR2 is SYDVKM. There are 14 residues in the CDR3. CDR3 sequence reads: CASSGQGPLYTQYF. The CDR3 DNA is TGTGCCAGCAGTGGACAGGGTCCTCTTTATACGCAGTATTTT. The variable domain in full, completed from reference TRBV28 and TRBJ2-3, reads DVKVTQSSRYLVKRTGEKVFLECVQDMDHENMFWYRQDPGLGLRLIYFSYDVKMKEKGDIPEGYSVSREKKERFSLILESASTNQTSMYLCASSGQGPLYTQYFGPGTRLTVL.

The chain recombines TRBV28 with TRBJ1-4; D remains ambiguous. With 7 bases removed from V and 0 bases from J, the gap between germline ends came to 9 bases. This CDR3 comprises 14 residues. Germline CDR1 is MDHEN and CDR2 is SYDVKM. The CDR3 loop is CASTHSATNEKLFF. The CDR3 DNA reads as TGTGCCAGCACCCATTCTGCAACTAATGAAAAACTGTTTTTT.

The chain recombines TRBV9 with TRBJ2-5; TRBD2 matches at 14 bases. The CDR3 length is 17 residues. The trim removed 1 base at V and 1 base at J, leaving 3 bases unmatched. CDR1 SGDLS and CDR2 YYNGEE come from the germline V gene. The CDR3 DNA sequence: TGTGCCAGCAGCGTAACTGGACTAGCGGGGGGCCAAGAGACCCAGTACTTC. It translates to CASSVTGLAGGQETQYF.

Details on this clone: The identical CDR3 is also encoded by other nucleotide sequences in the sample. The chain recombines TRBV19 with TRBJ1-1; D is uncertain. CDR1 is LNHDA, CDR2 SQIVND, per germline (reference sequence). Trimming left V 5 bases short and J 0 bases short, with 7 bases between. The CDR3 is 13 residues long. The CDR3 DNA reads as TGTGCCAGTAGTTCGCAGGTGAACACTGAAGCTTTCTTT. It encodes CASSSQVNTEAFF. Filled out from reference TRBV19 and TRBJ1-1, the complete variable domain reads DGGITQSPKYLFRKEGQNVTLSCEQNLNHDAMYWYRQDPGQGLRLIYYSQIVNDFQKGDIAEGYSVSREKKESFPLTVTSAQKNPTAFYLCASSSQVNTEAFFGQGTRLTVV.

This chain connects TRBV6-1 to TRBJ2-5; a weak D match, TRBD1 (5 bases). Trimming removed 1 base from V and 9 bases from J, with 12 bases in between. CDR3 length equals 13 residues. From germline, CDR1 is MNHNS and CDR2 SASEGT. CDR3 sequence reads: CASSEDQGRAQYF. As DNA, the CDR3 is TGTGCCAGCAGTGAAGATCAGGGCAGAGCCCAGTACTTC.

The V and J genes are TRBV20-1 and TRBJ2-3, with TRBD2 matching over 8 bases. CDR1 DFQATT and CDR2 SNEGSKA come from the germline V gene (reference sequence). The CDR3 contains 14 residues. The junction had 3 bases not matched to a gene; V was cut back by 3 bases and J by 1 base. The CDR3 loop reads CSASYGGGTDTQYF. As DNA, the CDR3 is TGCAGTGCTAGTTACGGGGGGGGCACAGATACGCAGTATTTT.

The chain employs TRBV5-6 and TRBJ1-1; D is uncertain. V shed 1 base and J shed 1 base, with 11 bases lying between them. This CDR3 has 15 amino acids. Germline-derived CDR1 and CDR2 are SGHDT and YYEEEE. CDR3 bases: TGTGCCAGCAGCTTGAGACCGCTTGGGAACACTGAAGCTTTCTTT. Residues: CASSLRPLGNTEAFF.

Of note for this clone: Other DNA sequences within the sample encode an identical CDR3. The genes are TRBV7-2 and TRBJ2-5, with TRBD2 identical over 8 bases. The CDR3 covers 14 residues. The ends lost 3 bases at V and 2 bases at J; junction bases unmatched: 2. Germline-derived CDR1 and CDR2 are SGHTA and FQGNSA. This CDR3 reads CASSLSGGQETQYF. CDR3 DNA: TGTGCCAGCAGCTTGAGCGGGGGACAAGAGACCCAGTACTTC.

The genes are TRBV19 and TRBJ1-1; 8 bases fit TRBD1. The CDR3 has 13 amino acids. In germline, CDR1 is LNHDA, CDR2 SQIVND (reference sequence). V was pared by 6 bases and J by 3 bases, with 3 bases of the junction left unmatched. DNA of the CDR3: TGTGCCAGTAGCCCACAGGGGGACACTGAAGCTTTCTTT. Translated, it gives CASSPQGDTEAFF.

This chain joins TRBV29-1 and TRBJ2-7; no clear D. This CDR3 is built from 13 residues. V lost 5 bases and J 7 bases, leaving 18 bases between the germline ends. CDR1 is SQVTM, CDR2 ANQGSEA, per germline. Written as DNA, the CDR3 is TGCAGCGTTTCTACCCGGACCGGTAATGAGCAGTACTTC. It specifies CSVSTRTGNEQYF.

This sequence joins TRBV4-2 and TRBJ2-2, with 11 bases that match TRBD2. The V gene end was trimmed by 1 base and the J gene end by 8 bases; junction bases not matched to a gene: 9. The CDR3 spans 17 residues. CDR1 and CDR2 (germline): LGHNA, YNFKEQ. In DNA, the CDR3 is TGTGCCAGCAGCCAAGCGCTAGCGGGGGGCCAGATGGGGGAGCTGTTTTTT. Translated: CASSQALAGGQMGELFF.

The chain joins TRBV23-1 to TRBJ2-6, with TRBD1 identical over 9 bases. TRBV23-1 falls under the ORF class, with uncertain function. V gave up 8 bases and J gave up 14 bases; unmatched junction bases: 10. The CDR3 extends over 13 amino acids. This chain's CDR3 is CASADRDREILTF. In nucleotides, the CDR3 is TGCGCCAGCGCAGACCGGGACAGGGAAATCCTGACTTTC.

J is TRBJ1-5 and V is TRBV4-3; D gene unclear. V dropped 0 bases and J dropped 0 bases, with 6 bases sitting between them. CDR1 LGHNA and CDR2 YSLEER come from the germline V gene. This CDR3 contains 15 residues. The CDR3 reads CASSQDTDSNQPQHF. Here the CDR3 DNA reads TGCGCCAGCAGCCAAGATACGGATAGCAATCAGCCCCAGCATTTT.

The chain joins TRBV2 to TRBJ2-3; TRBD2 agrees at 8 bases. The germline gives CDR1 SNHLY, CDR2 FYNNEI. CDR3 length equals 14 residues. V dropped 4 bases and J dropped 2; count of bases not matched to a gene: 2. The CDR3 region is CASSGTSITDTQYF. DNA of the CDR3: TGTGCCAGCAGTGGGACTAGCATCACAGATACGCAGTATTTT.

The CDR3 sequence is CAISVTPQGVGAEAFF. For the CDR3, the DNA is TGTGCCATCAGTGTCACCCCCCAGGGGGTTGGGGCTGAAGCTTTCTTT. V and J are TRBV10-3 and TRBJ1-1; TRBD1 matches at 7 bases. Germline values: CDR1 ENHRY, CDR2 SYGVKD. CDR3 length: 16 residues. V lost 4 bases, J lost 6 bases, and 14 bases stayed unmatched.

The rearrangement joins TRBV7-2 to TRBJ2-5; 11 bases are shared with TRBD2. Germline V gene sequence: CDR1 SGHTA, CDR2 FQGNSA. The junction had 3 bases not matched to a gene; V was cut back by 1 base and J by 2 bases. The CDR3 runs 16 residues. In DNA, the CDR3 is TGTGCCAGCAGCTTAGTTTTAGCGGGGGGGCAAGAGACCCAGTACTTC. Amino acids: CASSLVLAGGQETQYF.

The chain combines TRBV6-1 with TRBJ1-2; D unresolved. CDR1 is MNHNS, CDR2 SASEGT, per germline. V was clipped by 0 bases and J by 8 bases, with 13 bases between them. This CDR3 has 14 residues. This chain's CDR3 is CASSEALGKGGYTF. Here the CDR3 DNA reads TGTGCCAGCAGTGAAGCGCTAGGGAAAGGGGGCTACACCTTC.

The J gene is TRBJ2-1, the V gene TRBV2, with D perhaps matching TRBD2 (5 bases). V shed 6 bases and J shed 9 bases, with 9 bases lying between them. This CDR3 comprises 11 residues. Per the germline V gene, CDR1 is SNHLY and CDR2 is FYNNEI. The CDR3 DNA is TGTGCCAGCAGGGAGGCCGGTGAGCAGTTCTTC. Translation gives CASREAGEQFF.

The CDR3 DNA reads TGTGCCAGCAGTTACCAGGGAGGCAATCAGCCCCAGCATTTT. Translated, it gives CASSYQGGNQPQHF. The chain carries TRBV6-5 and TRBJ1-5; tentatively, D is TRBD1 (5 bases). The CDR3 covers 14 residues. From germline, CDR1 is MNHEY and CDR2 SVGAGI. Trimming cost V 2 bases and J 2 bases, with 7 bases left between them.

This clone was observed once. V and J are TRBV2 and TRBJ1-2; possibly TRBD1 for D (6 bases). Germline V gene lookup returns CDR1 SNHLY and CDR2 FYNNEI. CDR3 length: 13 residues. V was trimmed by 2 bases and J by 2 bases, leaving 6 bases between them. In DNA, the CDR3 is TGTGCCAGCAGTGAACAGGGGAACTATGGCTACACCTTC. Encoded protein: CASSEQGNYGYTF.

The rearrangement uses TRBV2 and TRBJ1-4; D remains ambiguous. With 5 bases removed from V and 0 bases from J, the gap between germline ends came to 7 bases. The CDR3 spans 14 residues. From germline, CDR1 is SNHLY and CDR2 FYNNEI. The CDR3 loop reads CASSLIATNEKLFF. DNA for the CDR3: TGTGCCAGCAGTTTGATTGCAACTAATGAAAAACTGTTTTTT.